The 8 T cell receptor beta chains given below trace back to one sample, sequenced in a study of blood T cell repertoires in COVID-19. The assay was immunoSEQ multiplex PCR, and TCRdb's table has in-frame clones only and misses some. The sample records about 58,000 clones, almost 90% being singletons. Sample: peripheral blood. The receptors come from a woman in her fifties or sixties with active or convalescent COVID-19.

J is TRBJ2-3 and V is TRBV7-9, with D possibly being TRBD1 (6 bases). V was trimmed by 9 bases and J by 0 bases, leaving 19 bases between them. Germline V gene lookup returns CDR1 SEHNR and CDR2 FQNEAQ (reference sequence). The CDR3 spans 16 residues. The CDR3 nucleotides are TGTGCCAGTTCCGTCCGGACCCAGGGGAGCACAGATACGCAGTATTTT. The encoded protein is CASSVRTQGSTDTQYF.

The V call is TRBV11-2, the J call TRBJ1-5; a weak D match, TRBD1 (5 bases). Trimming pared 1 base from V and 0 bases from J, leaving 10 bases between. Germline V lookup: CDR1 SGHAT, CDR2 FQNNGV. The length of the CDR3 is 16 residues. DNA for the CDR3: TGTGCCAGCAGCTTAGGGGGCGCCGGTAGCAATCAGCCCCAGCATTTT. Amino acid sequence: CASSLGGAGSNQPQHF.

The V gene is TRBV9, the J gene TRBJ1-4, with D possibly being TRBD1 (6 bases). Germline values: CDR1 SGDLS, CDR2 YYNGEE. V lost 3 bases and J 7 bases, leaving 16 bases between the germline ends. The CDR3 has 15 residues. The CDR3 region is CASSGTRGPFEKLFF. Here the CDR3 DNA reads TGTGCCAGCAGCGGAACCAGGGGACCCTTTGAAAAACTGTTTTTT.

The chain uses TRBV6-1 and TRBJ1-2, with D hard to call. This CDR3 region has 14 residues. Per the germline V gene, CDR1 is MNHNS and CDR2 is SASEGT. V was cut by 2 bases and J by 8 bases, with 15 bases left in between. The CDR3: CASSERSGPGGYTF. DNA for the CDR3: TGTGCCAGCAGTGAACGGTCAGGTCCAGGCGGCTACACCTTC.

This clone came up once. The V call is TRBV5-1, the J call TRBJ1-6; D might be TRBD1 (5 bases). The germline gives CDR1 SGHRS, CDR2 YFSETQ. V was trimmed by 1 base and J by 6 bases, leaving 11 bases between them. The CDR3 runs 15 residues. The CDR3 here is CASSLLEQANSPLHF. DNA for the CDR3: TGCGCCAGCAGCTTGTTGGAACAGGCTAATTCACCCCTCCACTTT.

The CDR3 loop is CASSYNIRDRVHEQFF. The CDR3 region has the DNA TGTGCCAGCAGTTATAATATCCGGGACAGGGTCCATGAGCAGTTCTTC. The chain links TRBV6-6 to TRBJ2-1, with TRBD1 matching over 9 bases. Trimming cost V 3 bases and J 8 bases; bases outside gene matches: 11. There are 16 residues in the CDR3. CDR1 is MNHNY and CDR2 is SVGAGI in the germline V gene (reference sequence).

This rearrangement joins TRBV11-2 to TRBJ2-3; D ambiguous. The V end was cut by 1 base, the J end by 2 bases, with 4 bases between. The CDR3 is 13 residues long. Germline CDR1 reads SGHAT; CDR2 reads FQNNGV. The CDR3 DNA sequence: TGTGCCAGCAGCTTAGCCCACACAGATACGCAGTATTTT. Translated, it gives CASSLAHTDTQYF.

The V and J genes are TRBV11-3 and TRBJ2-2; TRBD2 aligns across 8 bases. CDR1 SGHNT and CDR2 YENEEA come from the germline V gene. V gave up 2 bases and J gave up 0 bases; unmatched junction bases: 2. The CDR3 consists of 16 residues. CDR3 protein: CASSLTAGANTGELFF. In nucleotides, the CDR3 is TGTGCCAGCAGCTTAACAGCGGGGGCGAACACCGGGGAGCTGTTTTTT.